This entry describes one T cell receptor beta chain. The germline gives CDR1 KGHSH, CDR2 LQKENI. Trimming cost V 3 bases and J 1 base, with 13 bases left between them. The CDR3 covers 16 residues. This record belongs to a study of control samples from healthy donors and cancer patients. Using immunoSEQ multiplex PCR, the repertoire was profiled, and TCRdb retains in-frame clones only, with some absent. The data contain roughly 120,000 clones, roughly 90% of them singletons. The specimen was blood. This chain links TRBV18 with TRBJ1-3, with no clear D. The receptor was derived from a woman aged 18-30 years in good health. CDR3 protein: CASSPHKDGSGNTIYF. The CDR3 region has the DNA TGTGCCAGCTCACCCCACAAGGATGGGTCTGGAAACACCATATATTTT.